One sample yielded the 24 T cell receptor beta chains listed below, sequenced in a study of T-cell reconstitution after alpha-beta-depleted transplantation in children. Researchers prepared the TCRbeta library using unique molecular identifiers, the study reports. TCRdb reprocessed the PCR reads with MiXCR, giving one entry per CDR3 protein. This table holds about 980,000 distinct CDR3 sequences, about 29% found once. Sequencing used PBMCs, mostly from graft donor cells, obtained 360 days after TCRalphabeta/CD19-depleted stem cell transplant. These receptors all come from a boy younger than two who had a stem cell transplant for SCID, so the T cells may come from the graft donor.

The chain employs TRBV9 and TRBJ2-7, with a possible D match to TRBD2 (5 bases). The germline CDR1 and CDR2 sequences are SGDLS and YYNGEE. V lost 1 base, J lost 5 bases, and 13 bases lay in between. The CDR3 length is 14 residues. For the CDR3, the DNA is TGTGCCAGCAGCGTATCCGGGGTTAGCCACGAGCAGTACTTC. Amino acid sequence: CASSVSGVSHEQYF.

The V call is TRBV7-8, the J call TRBJ2-6, with D perhaps matching TRBD1 (6 bases). Trimming stripped 5 bases from V and 0 bases from J, with 14 bases between. The CDR3 covers 17 residues. From germline, CDR1 is SGHVS and CDR2 FQNEAQ. Here the CDR3 DNA reads TGTGCCAGCAGCAATGGACAGATTAACTCTGGGGCCAACGTCCTGACTTTC. It specifies CASSNGQINSGANVLTF.

The chain has TRBV4-3 and TRBJ2-1, with 7 bases that match TRBD2. Germline V CDR1 and CDR2: LGHNA, YSLEER. Trimming removed 1 base from V and 5 bases from J; junction bases left unmatched: 5. This CDR3 has 15 residues. The CDR3 coding sequence is TGCGCCAGCAGCCAAGTGCAGGCGGGGGACAATGAGCAGTTCTTC. Translated, it gives CASSQVQAGDNEQFF.

This rearrangement joins TRBV12-3 or TRBV12-4 to TRBJ1-5, with D perhaps matching TRBD1 (5 bases). V was cut by 1 base and J by 3 bases, with 10 bases left in between. The CDR3 length is 15 residues. In DNA, the CDR3 is TGTGCCAGCAGTTTAGATGGGGGTAACAATCAGCCCCAGCATTTT. Its protein is CASSLDGGNNQPQHF.

The J gene is TRBJ1-1, the V gene TRBV29-1, with TRBD1 identical over 7 bases. Germline CDR1 and CDR2: SQVTM and ANQGSEA. The CDR3 consists of 15 residues. V trimming: 4 bases; J trimming: 5 bases; junction bases outside the gene matches: 13. The CDR3 loop is CSVVRRQGVGTEAFF. CDR3 DNA: TGCAGCGTTGTCAGGCGACAGGGCGTAGGGACTGAAGCTTTCTTT. Looking up the rest from reference TRBV29-1 and TRBJ1-1 gives the full variable domain: SAVISQKPSRDICQRGTSLTIQCQVDSQVTMMFWYRQQPGQSLTLIATANQGSEATYESGFVIDKFPISRPNLTFSTLTVSNMSPEDSSIYLCSVVRRQGVGTEAFFGQGTRLTVV.

This clonotype has only a few counts. The chain combines TRBV27 with TRBJ2-3; possibly TRBD1 or TRBD2 for D (5 bases each). This CDR3 is built from 14 residues. Germline V lookup: CDR1 MNHEY, CDR2 SMNVEV (reference sequence). With 5 bases removed from V and 2 bases from J, the gap between germline ends came to 11 bases. CDR3 in DNA: TGTGCCAGCAGTCCAAGGGACCTCACAGATACGCAGTATTTT. Amino acids: CASSPRDLTDTQYF.

This clonotype was picked up a small number of times. This chain joins TRBV29-1 and TRBJ2-4, with 7 nucleotides matching TRBD1. CDR1 and CDR2 (germline): SQVTM, ANQGSEA. V lost 4 bases, J lost 4 bases, and 4 bases stayed unmatched. This CDR3 comprises 13 residues. CDR3 coding DNA: TGCAGCGTTGCACAGGGGAAGAAAAACATTCAGTACTTC. This sequence encodes CSVAQGKKNIQYF.

This clonotype was observed a handful of times. The gene calls are TRBV7-3 and TRBJ2-1; the D is unclear. CDR1 SGHTA and CDR2 FQGTGA come from the germline V gene. This CDR3 spans 16 amino acids. V was cut by 2 bases and J by 2 bases, with 13 bases left in between. For the CDR3, the DNA is TGTGCCAGCAGCTTAGGCCAAGACTTGCCCTACAATGAGCAGTTCTTC. Translating it yields CASSLGQDLPYNEQFF.

This sequence joins TRBV12-5 and TRBJ2-3; a possible D gene is TRBD2 (5 bases). This CDR3 region has 20 residues. V was clipped by 1 base and J by 2 bases, with 25 bases between them. The germline V gene encodes CDR1 LGHNT and CDR2 FRNRAP. CDR3 amino acids: CASGLGYSSPADESTDTQYF. The CDR3 bases are TGTGCTAGTGGTTTGGGCTACTCCTCTCCAGCGGATGAATCCACAGATACGCAGTATTTT. Complete variable domain (other parts from reference TRBV12-5 and TRBJ2-3): DARVTQTPRHKVTEMGQEVTMRCQPILGHNTVFWYRQTMMQGLELLAYFRNRAPLDDSGMPKDRFSAEMPDATLATLKIQPSEPRDSAVYFCASGLGYSSPADESTDTQYFGPGTRLTVL.

This chain uses TRBV7-9 with TRBJ2-7; 11 bases fit TRBD2. This CDR3 contains 15 residues. Trimming took 3 bases from V and 3 from J; bases not matched to a gene: 4. From germline, CDR1 is SEHNR and CDR2 FQNEAQ (reference sequence). The CDR3 DNA reads TGTGCCAGCAGCTTTCCTAGCGGGGGGCTCTACGAGCAGTACTTC. This sequence encodes CASSFPSGGLYEQYF.

Ten or more counts support this clonotype. This rearrangement joins TRBV7-8 to TRBJ2-5; D assignment may be TRBD1 or TRBD2 (6 bases each). The V end was cut by 1 base, the J end by 5 bases, with 14 bases between. Germline V lookup: CDR1 SGHVS, CDR2 FQNEAQ. The CDR3 has 15 amino acids. CDR3 DNA: TGTGCCAGCAGCTTAGTGGAGGGGGGCCGTGAGACCCAGTACTTC. This encodes CASSLVEGGRETQYF.

The V gene is TRBV11-2, the J gene TRBJ2-1; 9 bases agree with TRBD2. The junction had 6 bases not matched to a gene; V was cut back by 5 bases and J by 1 base. The CDR3 contains 16 residues. Germline V CDR1 and CDR2: SGHAT, FQNNGV. The CDR3 protein is CASSGPGLASYNEQFF. The CDR3 nucleotides read TGTGCCAGCAGCGGACCGGGACTAGCTTCCTACAATGAGCAGTTCTTC.

This chain uses TRBV27 with TRBJ1-6; D might be TRBD1 (5 bases). The V and J ends lost 2 bases and 0 bases respectively, with 23 bases between them. Germline V gives CDR1 MNHEY, CDR2 SMNVEV (reference sequence). The CDR3 loop spans 21 amino acids. CDR3 nucleotide sequence: TGTGCCAGCAGTTTACGGGGCGATCCAGGGAGAGGGAGCTCCTATAATTCACCCCTCCACTTT. Translated, it gives CASSLRGDPGRGSSYNSPLHF.

The chain is built from TRBV28 and TRBJ1-5; maybe TRBD1 (6 bases). Trimming removed 7 bases at V and 5 bases at J, with 18 bases between. This CDR3 has 15 residues. CDR1 MDHEN and CDR2 SYDVKM come from the germline V gene. Written as DNA, the CDR3 is TGTGCCAGCATCAGTCCTGAGGGGGGGGATCAGCCCCAGCATTTT. Its translation is CASISPEGGDQPQHF.

This clonotype was seen only a few times. V gene TRBV19 combines with J gene TRBJ2-7; D unclear. The germline gives CDR1 LNHDA, CDR2 SQIVND (reference sequence). The CDR3 runs to 14 residues. Trimming shortened V by 0 bases and J by 2 bases, and 8 bases separated the two germline ends. The chain's CDR3 is CASSIDAGPYEQYF. CDR3 nucleotide sequence: TGTGCCAGTAGTATAGACGCAGGCCCCTACGAGCAGTACTTC.

The chain combines TRBV10-3 with TRBJ2-7; 8 bases fit TRBD1. The CDR3 is 18 amino acids. Germline CDR1 ENHRY, CDR2 SYGVKD. The V segment lost 2 bases and the J segment 2 bases; nucleotides outside the gene matches: 14. DNA of the CDR3: TGTGCCATCAGTGAGCCGAGACGTAGACAGGGGAGGACCTACGAGCAGTACTTC. Its protein product is CAISEPRRRQGRTYEQYF.

The chain couples TRBV7-2 to TRBJ2-7; maybe TRBD1 (6 bases). The germline V gene encodes CDR1 SGHTA and CDR2 FQGNSA. The V end was cut by 0 bases, the J end by 0 bases, with 15 bases between. This CDR3 contains 17 residues. As DNA, the CDR3 is TGTGCCAGCAGCTTAGCCCCAGGGGAGAGGAGCTCCTACGAGCAGTACTTC. It translates to CASSLAPGERSSYEQYF.

This rearrangement joins TRBV18 to TRBJ1-1, with a tentative D call TRBD1 (5 bases). Germline V gene lookup returns CDR1 KGHSH and CDR2 LQKENI. The CDR3 length is 17 residues. V lost 1 base, J lost 1 base, and 16 bases lay in between. CDR3 sequence: CASSPQGLYLANTEAFF. The CDR3 nucleotides read TGTGCCAGCTCACCACAGGGGTTATATTTGGCGAACACTGAAGCTTTCTTT.

The chain joins TRBV6-2 or TRBV6-3 to TRBJ2-1, with 10 bases that match TRBD2. CDR1 is MNHEY and CDR2 is SVGEGT in the germline V gene. Trimming at V came to 8 bases and at J to 5 bases, leaving 6 bases not matched to a gene. This CDR3 comprises 14 residues. CDR3 nucleotide sequence: TGTGCCAGCCGGCCTAGCGGGGGACACAATGAGCAGTTCTTC. The encoded protein is CASRPSGGHNEQFF.

The rearrangement links TRBV4-1 to TRBJ2-7, with a tentative D call TRBD2 (6 bases). The CDR3 is made up of 16 amino acids. Trimming pared 0 bases from V and 2 bases from J, leaving 14 bases between. Germline loops: CDR1 MGHRA, CDR2 YSYEKL. The CDR3 spells CASSQEGGWDTYEQYF. CDR3 nucleotide sequence: TGCGCCAGCAGCCAAGAGGGGGGATGGGATACCTACGAGCAGTACTTC.

This clonotype has a handful of counts. This chain uses TRBV3-1 with TRBJ2-7, with 9 bases identical to TRBD2. The CDR3 consists of 14 residues. The trim removed 6 bases at V and 0 bases at J, leaving 3 bases unmatched. Germline loops: CDR1 LGHDT, CDR2 YNNKEL (reference sequence). The CDR3 is CASRRGGASYEQYF. CDR3 DNA sequence: TGTGCCAGCAGACGCGGGGGGGCCTCCTACGAGCAGTACTTC.

In its sample, this clonotype was seen many times. The chain links TRBV28 to TRBJ2-1; the D is unclear. The CDR3 totals 13 residues. The V and J ends lost 6 bases and 8 bases respectively, with 14 bases between them. Germline CDR1 MDHEN, CDR2 SYDVKM. CDR3 nucleotide sequence: TGTGCCAGCAGCCAGGATTTAGTGGATGAGCAGTTCTTC. Its protein is CASSQDLVDEQFF.

The chain links TRBV2 to TRBJ2-3; D possibly corresponds to TRBD1 (6 bases). CDR3 length: 15 amino acids. V lost 5 bases and J lost 0, with 12 bases in between. Germline lookup yields CDR1 SNHLY and CDR2 FYNNEI. For the CDR3, the DNA is TGTGCCAGCAGTCCCTGGACAGATAGCACAGATACGCAGTATTTT. This gives the protein CASSPWTDSTDTQYF.

This clonotype was counted a few times. This chain joins TRBV12-3 or TRBV12-4 and TRBJ1-2; TRBD1 matches at 9 bases. The CDR3 totals 14 residues. Trimming cost V 7 bases and J 7 bases; bases outside gene matches: 10. The CDR3 DNA follows: TGTGCCAGCACCCCAAACAGGGGGCGAGGTGGCTACACCTTC. Translating it yields CASTPNRGRGGYTF.